The 21 T cell receptor beta chains below come from one sample, sequenced in a study of CD8 T cells in Susac syndrome. The RNA, roughly 0.5 to 1 ug, was put through reverse transcription using random hexamers. Each CDR3 protein is one row after TCRdb ran MiXCR on the immunoSEQ multiplex PCR reads. The repertoire holds over 150,000 distinct CDR3 sequences, with approximately 93% as singletons. The specimen sequenced was CD4+ T cells from PBMCs. The receptors originated from a human donor with multiple sclerosis.

The gene calls are TRBV6-5 and TRBJ2-5, with D maybe TRBD1 (5 bases). The CDR3 has 15 amino acids. V gave up 5 bases and J gave up 6 bases, with 19 bases separating them. CDR1 is MNHEY, CDR2 SVGAGI, per germline. In nucleotides, the CDR3 is TGTGCCAGCAGTGGGCTACCCAGGGTGGGAAAGACCCAGTACTTC. Amino acid sequence: CASSGLPRVGKTQYF.

This clonotype was counted only a few times. This chain links TRBV7-9 with TRBJ1-1; D unclear. This CDR3 is built from 12 residues. Germline V gives CDR1 SEHNR, CDR2 FQNEAQ (reference sequence). The V and J ends lost 3 bases and 4 bases respectively, with 6 bases between them. CDR3 amino acids: CASSLRGTEAFF. DNA for the CDR3: TGTGCCAGCAGCTTGCGAGGCACTGAAGCTTTCTTT.

This clonotype was counted a single time. The chain has TRBV2 and TRBJ2-7, with TRBD1 matching over 9 bases. V lost 6 bases, J lost 2 bases, and 8 bases stayed unmatched. The CDR3 runs 15 residues. The germline V gene has CDR1 SNHLY and CDR2 FYNNEI. For the CDR3, the DNA is TGTGCCAGCAGGGTACAGGGGGCTGTAACCTACGAGCAGTACTTC. Translated: CASRVQGAVTYEQYF.

CDR3 residues: CRSGMNTEAFF. The CDR3 DNA follows: TGTCGGTCCGGTATGAACACTGAAGCTTTCTTT. This chain uses TRBV28 with TRBJ1-1; D is ambiguous. The germline CDR1 and CDR2 sequences are MDHEN and SYDVKM. The CDR3 loop spans 11 amino acids. Filled out from reference TRBV28 and TRBJ1-1, the complete variable domain reads DVKVTQSSRYLVKRTGEKVFLECVQDMDHENMFWYRQDPGLGLRLIYFSYDVKMKEKGDIPEGYSVSREKKERFSLILESASTNQTSMYLCRSGMNTEAFFGQGTRLTVV.

The rearrangement joins TRBV7-9 to TRBJ2-1; 10 bases line up with TRBD1. CDR1 and CDR2 (germline): SEHNR, FQNEAQ (reference sequence). The ends lost 5 bases at V and 8 bases at J; junction bases unmatched: 9. This CDR3 contains 15 residues. CDR3 bases: TGTGCCAGCAGCCTCGGGGACAGGGGAGTGGATGAGCAGTTCTTC. Translating gives CASSLGDRGVDEQFF.

The chain carries TRBV9 and TRBJ2-1; no clear D. This CDR3 comprises 16 residues. With 4 bases removed from V and 2 bases from J, the gap between germline ends came to 16 bases. Germline V CDR1 and CDR2: SGDLS, YYNGEE. The CDR3 reads CASSRGFSTAYNEQFF. For the CDR3, the DNA is TGTGCCAGCAGCCGAGGTTTCTCTACCGCCTACAATGAGCAGTTCTTC.

This clonotype was found once. The gene calls are TRBV3-1 and TRBJ2-2; 9 bases line up with TRBD2. The CDR3 is 17 amino acids. V trimming: 3 bases; J trimming: 5 bases; junction bases outside the gene matches: 10. CDR1 is LGHDT and CDR2 is YNNKEL in the germline V gene (reference sequence). Written as DNA, the CDR3 is TGTGCCAGCAGCCACCGGCTAGCGGGGCCAATTACCGGGGAGCTGTTTTTT. Protein sequence: CASSHRLAGPITGELFF.

V usage is TRBV6-1 and J usage is TRBJ2-6; D is possibly TRBD1 or TRBD2 (5 bases each). This CDR3 comprises 15 residues. Per germline, CDR1 MNHNS and CDR2 SASEGT. Trimming took off 5 bases at V and 0 bases at J, with 8 bases between the two ends. CDR3 coding DNA: TGTGCCAGCAGTACCGGGACCTCTGGGGCCAACGTCCTGACTTTC. It specifies CASSTGTSGANVLTF.

The chain has TRBV7-3 and TRBJ1-1; tentatively, D is TRBD1 (5 bases). V was pared by 5 bases and J by 1 base, with 14 bases between. Per the germline V gene, CDR1 is SGHTA and CDR2 is FQGTGA. There are 15 residues in the CDR3. Here the CDR3 reads CASSDQLGGNTEAFF. CDR3 nucleotide sequence: TGTGCCAGCAGCGATCAATTGGGGGGGAACACTGAAGCTTTCTTT. The variable domain in full, with the rest retrieved from reference TRBV7-3 and TRBJ1-1, is GAGVSQTPSNKVTEKGKYVELRCDPISGHTALYWYRQSLGQGPEFLIYFQGTGAADDSGLPNDRFFAVRPEGSVSTLKIQRTERGDSAVYLCASSDQLGGNTEAFFGQGTRLTVV.

There are a few counts of this clonotype. The chain recombines TRBV28 with TRBJ2-1, with D perhaps matching TRBD2 (5 bases). V shed 3 bases and J shed 6 bases, with 6 bases lying between them. The CDR3 loop spans 12 amino acids. Germline V lookup: CDR1 MDHEN, CDR2 SYDVKM. The CDR3 nucleotides read TGTGCCAGCAGTTTGAGCGGCAATGAGCAGTTCTTC. Translating gives CASSLSGNEQFF. Looking up the rest from reference TRBV28 and TRBJ2-1 gives the full variable domain: DVKVTQSSRYLVKRTGEKVFLECVQDMDHENMFWYRQDPGLGLRLIYFSYDVKMKEKGDIPEGYSVSREKKERFSLILESASTNQTSMYLCASSLSGNEQFFGPGTRLTVL.

The chain combines TRBV18 with TRBJ2-7; TRBD1 aligns across 7 bases. The CDR3 extends over 12 amino acids. Germline V gene sequence: CDR1 KGHSH, CDR2 LQKENI. After removal of 5 bases from V and 4 bases from J, the junction contained 2 bases not matched to a gene. DNA of the CDR3: TGTGCCAGCTCAACAGGGGCGTACGAGCAGTACTTC. Translation: CASSTGAYEQYF.

The rearrangement links TRBV9 to TRBJ1-2; TRBD1 agrees at 7 bases. The germline V gene has CDR1 SGDLS and CDR2 YYNGEE. There are 15 residues in the CDR3. Trimming removed 3 bases from V and 4 bases from J; junction bases left unmatched: 9. The CDR3 sequence: CASSARQGYGYGYTF. The CDR3 DNA reads as TGTGCCAGCAGCGCCCGACAGGGATACGGCTATGGCTACACCTTC.

The chain joins TRBV4-1 to TRBJ2-1; TRBD1 agrees at 11 bases. Trimming removed 0 bases from V and 6 bases from J; junction bases left unmatched: 7. Germline CDR1 is MGHRA and CDR2 is YSYEKL. This CDR3 is 17 amino acids long. CDR3 sequence reads: CASSQDSGTGGGNEQFF. For the CDR3, the DNA is TGCGCCAGCAGCCAAGATAGCGGGACAGGGGGAGGCAATGAGCAGTTCTTC.

This rearrangement joins TRBV5-1 to TRBJ2-5; the D is unclear. The germline CDR1 and CDR2 sequences are SGHRS and YFSETQ. The CDR3 loop spans 14 amino acids. The germline V and J ends were trimmed by 0 bases and 2 bases, with 8 bases remaining between them. The DNA for the CDR3 is TGCGCCAGCAGCTTGGAGGTCGCTCAAGAGACCCAGTACTTC. This codes for CASSLEVAQETQYF.

V is TRBV6-5 and J is TRBJ1-1; maybe TRBD1 (5 bases). The germline V and J ends were trimmed by 5 bases and 5 bases, with 12 bases remaining between them. CDR1 is MNHEY and CDR2 is SVGAGI in the germline V gene. The CDR3 has 13 amino acids. The CDR3 region has the DNA TGTGCCAGCAGTGGGGGTCGGGTTACTGAAGCTTTCTTT. Its translation: CASSGGRVTEAFF.

This clonotype was seen just once. The chain has TRBV28 and TRBJ2-3; D ambiguous. The germline gives CDR1 MDHEN, CDR2 SYDVKM. CDR3 length: 14 residues. Trimming took 2 bases from V and 4 from J, leaving 10 bases between them. The CDR3 DNA follows: TGTGCCAGCAGTTTAGGGAAGGGATCAGATACGCAGTATTTT. Translating gives CASSLGKGSDTQYF.

The table lists this clonotype with a count of one. This CDR3 reads CASRLRGPEEKLFF. The CDR3, as DNA: TGTGCCAGCAGATTAAGGGGGCCCGAAGAAAAACTGTTTTTT. V gene TRBV6-5 combines with J gene TRBJ1-4; 7 bases match TRBD1. CDR1 is MNHEY, CDR2 SVGAGI, per germline. Unmatched junction bases numbered 9, after V lost 6 bases and J lost 8 bases. CDR3 length: 14 residues.

The V gene is TRBV20-1, the J gene TRBJ2-7; D is perhaps TRBD2 (6 bases). In germline, CDR1 is DFQATT, CDR2 SNEGSKA (reference sequence). The CDR3 has 14 residues. V lost 6 bases and J 3 bases, leaving 18 bases between the germline ends. The DNA for the CDR3 is TGCAGTGCCCGAGGAATGGAGGGGAGCTACGAGCAGTACTTC. Its protein is CSARGMEGSYEQYF.

The DNA for the CDR3 is TGTGCCAGCAGGACGGGGAATGAAAAACTGTTTTTT. This codes for CASRTGNEKLFF. The chain couples TRBV28 to TRBJ1-4, with no clear D. The CDR3 runs to 12 residues. Trimming took 6 bases from V and 5 from J, leaving 7 bases between them. Germline V CDR1 and CDR2: MDHEN, SYDVKM.

The chain couples TRBV18 to TRBJ2-5; D remains ambiguous. Germline CDR1 KGHSH, CDR2 LQKENI. Trimming left V 0 bases short and J 6 bases short, with 8 bases between. The CDR3 has 13 residues. This CDR3 reads CASSPPPRQTQYF. The CDR3 coding sequence is TGTGCCAGCTCACCACCCCCACGGCAGACCCAGTACTTC.

This clonotype has only a few counts. This sequence joins TRBV5-1 and TRBJ1-2; TRBD1 is a possible D gene (6 bases). Germline values: CDR1 SGHRS, CDR2 YFSETQ. This CDR3 region has 13 residues. V was pared by 5 bases and J by 5 bases, with 13 bases between. CDR3 loop: CASRDSEVYGYTF. DNA for the CDR3: TGCGCCAGCAGGGACAGCGAAGTTTATGGCTACACCTTC.